This T cell receptor (beta chain) came from a study of blood T cell repertoires in COVID-19. Whole-study context: The origin of the acute and convalescent COVID-19 samples was the United States, Italy and Spain. Sources were T cells, B-cell-depleted T cells, or PBMCs; the material itself was cDNA or gDNA.

In the study's own analysis: Reference gene primer amplification yielded estimated nucleated cell counts. The assay was immunoSEQ multiplex PCR, and TCRdb's table has in-frame clones only and misses some. The V and J calls and clone size come from that table; D and trimming were worked out from the DNA. The sample lists 250,000 to 300,000 clones; approximately 89% were seen once. Germline V gene sequence: CDR1 SGHVS, CDR2 FQNEAQ. The CDR3 is made up of 17 amino acids. With 1 base removed from V and 0 bases from J, the gap between germline ends came to 13 bases. The rearrangement joins TRBV7-8 to TRBJ1-5, with D perhaps TRBD1 (6 bases). The clonotype comes from a woman between 40 and 50 years old who had recovered from COVID-19. The sample was peripheral blood. The CDR3: CASSLGADSYSNQPQHF. As DNA, the CDR3 is TGTGCCAGCAGCTTAGGGGCGGACAGTTATAGCAATCAGCCCCAGCATTTT.